The 21 T cell receptor beta chains presented below share a single source sample, sequenced in a study of blood T cell repertoires in COVID-19 (TCRdb year 2020). Libraries were made using the immunoSEQ multiplex PCR assay. TCRdb provides this immuneACCESS table in a form limited to in-frame rearrangements. Some clones are lacking; in checked studies, under half of them reflect an unresolved V gene, and why the rest are absent is not known. The sample records roughly 330,000 clones, around 87% of which are singletons. Jointly, the top ten make up approximately 5% of the sample. Source material: PBMCs or T cells enriched from blood (not recorded which). The receptors were sampled from a woman aged 25 to 39 who had recovered from COVID-19.

The CDR3 coding sequence is TGTGCCAGCAGCTCCGGTGTCATGAACACTGAAGCTTTCTTT. Its translation: CASSSGVMNTEAFF. This chain links TRBV11-2 with TRBJ1-1; D gene uncertain. The CDR3 is 14 residues long. Trimming left V 4 bases short and J 0 bases short, with 9 bases between. Per the germline V gene, CDR1 is SGHAT and CDR2 is FQNNGV.

Note on this clone: This same CDR3 is encoded by further DNA sequences in the sample. The V gene is TRBV27, the J gene TRBJ1-4; D unclear. The V gene lost 2 bases and the J gene lost 1 base, with 5 bases spanning the gap. This CDR3 has 14 amino acids. Germline V gene data show CDR1 as MNHEY and CDR2 as SMNVEV (reference sequence). The CDR3 protein is CASSLTGTNEKLFF. CDR3 nucleotide sequence: TGTGCCAGCAGTTTAACGGGAACTAATGAAAAACTGTTTTTT.

This sequence joins TRBV9 and TRBJ2-6; 7 bases are shared with TRBD2. Germline V gene sequence: CDR1 SGDLS, CDR2 YYNGEE. This CDR3 is 17 amino acids long. V dropped 0 bases and J dropped 0; count of bases not matched to a gene: 3. This CDR3 reads CASSVATGGSGANVLTF. Written as DNA, the CDR3 is TGTGCCAGCAGCGTAGCTACGGGGGGCTCTGGGGCCAACGTCCTGACTTTC. Drawing the rest from reference TRBV9 and TRBJ2-6, the complete variable domain is DSGVTQTPKHLITATGQRVTLRCSPRSGDLSVYWYQQSLDQGLQFLIQYYNGEERAKGNILERFSAQQFPDLHSELNLSSLELGDSALYFCASSVATGGSGANVLTFGAGSRLTVL.

The rearrangement uses TRBV2 and TRBJ2-7; a possible D gene is TRBD1 (5 bases). The CDR3 runs to 13 residues. Trimming removed 2 bases at V and 7 bases at J, with 12 bases between. Germline CDR1 is SNHLY and CDR2 is FYNNEI. CDR3 sequence reads: CASSEFVSGEQYF. As DNA, the CDR3 is TGTGCCAGCAGTGAATTTGTCTCAGGGGAGCAGTACTTC.

V is TRBV27 and J is TRBJ2-7; 9 nucleotides match TRBD1. Germline-derived CDR1 and CDR2 are MNHEY and SMNVEV (reference sequence). V lost 0 bases and J lost 5; bases outside the gene matches: 17. The CDR3 is made up of 19 amino acids. CDR3 bases: TGTGCCAGCAGTTTATCTCCGGACAGGGGATGGTTCGGTCAAGACGAGCAGTACTTC. Amino acids: CASSLSPDRGWFGQDEQYF.

The chain joins TRBV7-8 to TRBJ1-2; weak D call: TRBD1 (6 bases). The CDR3 length is 13 residues. Germline V lookup: CDR1 SGHVS, CDR2 FQNEAQ. With 8 bases removed from V and 4 bases from J, the gap between germline ends came to 14 bases. The CDR3 region is CASGPGAGYGYTF. As DNA, the CDR3 is TGTGCCAGCGGCCCAGGGGCCGGCTATGGCTACACCTTC.

In this sample, this clone turned up once. The chain employs TRBV6-5 and TRBJ2-5, with D unresolved. In germline, CDR1 is MNHEY, CDR2 SVGAGI. The CDR3 loop spans 12 amino acids. The V end was cut by 10 bases, the J end by 4 bases, with 13 bases between. This chain's CDR3 is CAIGFPGETQYF. CDR3 bases: TGTGCCATCGGGTTCCCGGGAGAGACCCAGTACTTC.

The chain carries TRBV6-6 and TRBJ2-3; 7 bases align to TRBD1. Germline V CDR1 and CDR2: MNHNY, SVGAGI (reference sequence). J lost 2 bases, V lost 4 bases, and 6 bases had no gene match. CDR3 length: 15 residues. The CDR3 DNA is TGTGCCAGCAGTTTAGAGACAGGGTACACAGATACGCAGTATTTT. The encoded protein is CASSLETGYTDTQYF.

The genes are TRBV27 and TRBJ2-7; no firm D call. The CDR3 has 12 amino acids. Trimming shortened V by 6 bases and J by 0 bases, and 6 bases separated the two germline ends. CDR1 is MNHEY and CDR2 is SMNVEV in the germline V gene (reference sequence). As DNA, the CDR3 is TGTGCCAGCAGGGGCAGCTCCTACGAGCAGTACTTC. It is translated as CASRGSSYEQYF.

This rearrangement joins TRBV5-1 to TRBJ1-1; TRBD1 agrees at 9 bases. The CDR3 loop spans 17 amino acids. Germline-derived CDR1 and CDR2 are SGHRS and YFSETQ. J was trimmed by 3 bases and V by 0 bases; bases with no gene match: 9. CDR3 DNA sequence: TGCGCCAGCAGCTTGGTTTCTACGGGACAGGGTTACACTGAAGCTTTCTTT. Translated: CASSLVSTGQGYTEAFF.

The chain couples TRBV9 to TRBJ2-5, with a tentative D call TRBD1 (5 bases). Germline-derived CDR1 and CDR2 are SGDLS and YYNGEE. This CDR3 comprises 17 residues. The V end was cut by 4 bases, the J end by 4 bases, with 23 bases between. The CDR3: CASSPRSPESGLETQYF. The CDR3 nucleotides read TGTGCCAGCAGCCCGCGTAGCCCCGAGTCAGGGCTAGAGACCCAGTACTTC.

The J gene is TRBJ1-1, the V gene TRBV12-5; 7 positions agree with TRBD1. This CDR3 region has 14 residues. The ends lost 4 bases at V and 0 bases at J; junction bases unmatched: 2. Per the germline V gene, CDR1 is LGHNT and CDR2 is FRNRAP. The CDR3 DNA sequence: TGTGCTAGTGGTTCCGGGACAGTGAACACTGAAGCTTTCTTT. Protein sequence: CASGSGTVNTEAFF.

The sample holds many counts of this clone. The chain uses TRBV6-1 and TRBJ1-2, with D possibly matching TRBD1 (6 bases). From germline, CDR1 is MNHNS and CDR2 SASEGT. V was cut by 2 bases and J by 4 bases, with 11 bases left in between. This CDR3 comprises 14 residues. The CDR3 DNA reads as TGTGCCAGCAGTGAACAGGGAGGGGGCTATGGCTACACCTTC. Its translation: CASSEQGGGYGYTF.

The chain joins TRBV7-9 to TRBJ1-4; D is unclear. Germline CDR1 is SEHNR and CDR2 is FQNEAQ (reference sequence). Trimming removed 1 base at V and 0 bases at J, with 6 bases between. This CDR3 has 15 residues. The CDR3 protein is CASSLGVSTNEKLFF. Here the CDR3 DNA reads TGTGCCAGCAGCTTAGGAGTTTCAACTAATGAAAAACTGTTTTTT.

This chain connects TRBV12-3 or TRBV12-4 to TRBJ2-7; perhaps TRBD2 as D (6 bases). The germline V and J ends were trimmed by 7 bases and 5 bases, with 15 bases remaining between them. The CDR3 runs to 13 residues. The CDR3 reads CASTIGGINEQYF. The CDR3 region has the DNA TGTGCCAGCACCATCGGAGGGATCAACGAGCAGTACTTC.

CDR3: CASSSTYEQYF. CDR3 DNA: TGTGCCAGCAGCTCAACCTACGAGCAGTACTTC. The chain is built from TRBV6-2 or TRBV6-3 and TRBJ2-7; D is unresolved. This CDR3 has 11 amino acids. Germline CDR1 and CDR2: MNHEY and SVGEGT. Trimming removed 6 bases at V and 2 bases at J, with 5 bases between.

This clone showed up just once. The chain joins TRBV19 to TRBJ1-5; D gene ambiguous. Germline V CDR1 and CDR2: LNHDA, SQIVND (reference sequence). Trimming took 1 base from V and 5 from J, leaving 12 bases between them. The length of the CDR3 is 15 residues. Here the CDR3 reads CASSIGEGIYQPQHF. For the CDR3, the DNA is TGTGCCAGTAGTATAGGCGAGGGAATTTATCAGCCCCAGCATTTT.

This clone occurred once. V usage is TRBV7-2 and J usage is TRBJ2-3, with TRBD2 as a possible D gene (5 bases). The V gene lost 8 bases and the J gene lost 4 bases, with 16 bases spanning the gap. Germline CDR1 is SGHTA and CDR2 is FQGNSA. CDR3 length: 14 residues. CDR3 DNA sequence: TGTGCCAGCTCGAGGGATCTGGAAGCAGATACGCAGTATTTT. This sequence encodes CASSRDLEADTQYF.

The chain recombines TRBV6-5 with TRBJ1-6; possible D gene TRBD1, 6 bases. CDR1 and CDR2 from the germline V gene are MNHEY and SVGAGI. V gave up 4 bases and J gave up 7 bases, with 11 bases separating them. This CDR3 is built from 14 residues. CDR3 protein: CASSLVGGNSPLHF. The CDR3 region has the DNA TGTGCCAGCAGTTTGGTAGGGGGAAATTCACCCCTCCACTTT.

The chain is built from TRBV5-1 and TRBJ1-6; D unresolved. Germline V gene data show CDR1 as SGHRS and CDR2 as YFSETQ. The CDR3 is 15 residues long. V lost 1 base, J lost 7 bases, and 12 bases lay in between. CDR3 sequence (DNA): TGCGCCAGCAGCTTGAACAGTCAAGAGAATTCACCCCTCCACTTT. Protein product: CASSLNSQENSPLHF.

The CDR3 DNA follows: TGTGCCAGCAGCCCCCCCGGACTAGCCGTAGAGACCCAGTACTTC. Encoded protein: CASSPPGLAVETQYF. The V call is TRBV5-6, the J call TRBJ2-5, with TRBD2 matching over 8 bases. V lost 4 bases, J lost 4 bases, and 9 bases stayed unmatched. CDR3 length: 15 amino acids. Germline lookup yields CDR1 SGHDT and CDR2 YYEEEE.